These 27 T cell receptor beta chains were all obtained from the same sample, sequenced in a study of T-cell reconstitution after alpha-beta-depleted transplantation in children. These TCRs' antigens remain unknown. The library targeted TCRbeta and was prepared with unique molecular identifiers. TCRdb reprocessed the PCR reads with MiXCR, giving one entry per CDR3 protein. The sample shows some 300,000 distinct CDR3 sequences, nearly 8% of them seen only once. Regarding the study as a whole: One year post-transplant, T-cell counts and diversity were largely derived from T cells produced anew.

This specimen was peripheral blood, taken 360 days after TCRalphabeta/CD19-depleted stem cell transplant. All receptors come from a female patient aged 2-15 years who had a stem cell transplant for Fanconi anemia, so the T cells may come from the graft donor.

In this sample, this clonotype turned up many times. The chain is built from TRBV3-1 and TRBJ2-3, with 9 bases identical to TRBD1. CDR1 is LGHDT and CDR2 is YNNKEL in the germline V gene (reference sequence). V lost 4 bases and J lost 3; bases outside the gene matches: 8. CDR3 length: 16 residues. Here the CDR3 DNA reads TGTGCCAGCAGCCCATCCGGGACAGGGAGGACAGATACGCAGTATTTT. It translates to CASSPSGTGRTDTQYF.

In its sample, this clonotype was seen a few times. The chain joins TRBV27 to TRBJ1-2; D remains ambiguous. The CDR3 is made up of 13 amino acids. Germline-derived CDR1 and CDR2 are MNHEY and SMNVEV (reference sequence). The V and J ends lost 5 bases and 5 bases respectively, with 12 bases between them. As DNA, the CDR3 is TGTGCCAGCAGTAACTCGCTATCGTATGGCTACACCTTC. Its translation is CASSNSLSYGYTF.

This clonotype was observed at least ten times. The V and J genes are TRBV5-1 and TRBJ2-1; 13 nucleotides line up with TRBD2. With V trimmed by 4 bases and J by 4 bases, 5 bases remained unmatched. The CDR3 is 16 residues long. Germline CDR1 and CDR2: SGHRS and YFSETQ. CDR3 amino acids: CASSGGLAGKYNEQFF. CDR3 sequence (DNA): TGCGCCAGCAGCGGGGGACTAGCGGGAAAATACAATGAGCAGTTCTTC.

This rearrangement joins TRBV7-6 to TRBJ2-3; 14 nucleotides align to TRBD2. The trim removed 5 bases at V and 3 bases at J, leaving 4 bases unmatched. This CDR3 comprises 16 residues. Looked up from germline, CDR1 is SGHVS and CDR2 is FNYEAQ. The CDR3 reads CASSLTSGGATDTQYF. The CDR3 region has the DNA TGTGCCAGCAGCCTGACTAGCGGGGGGGCTACAGATACGCAGTATTTT.

The gene calls are TRBV11-2 and TRBJ2-3; 7 nucleotides align to TRBD2. The CDR3 covers 15 residues. With 1 base clipped from V and 5 bases from J, the junction kept 6 bases outside the gene matches. CDR1 and CDR2 (germline): SGHAT, FQNNGV. The CDR3 spells CASSLVTSSLDTQYF. As DNA, the CDR3 is TGTGCCAGCAGCTTAGTGACTAGCTCCCTAGATACGCAGTATTTT.

This clonotype showed up many times. The chain joins TRBV4-1 to TRBJ2-1; the match to TRBD2 covers 13 bases. Germline CDR1 MGHRA, CDR2 YSYEKL. The CDR3 runs 21 residues. With 1 base clipped from V and 0 bases from J, the junction kept 12 bases outside the gene matches. The CDR3 region is CASSQGPRTSGGLNSYNEQFF. CDR3 in DNA: TGCGCCAGCAGCCAAGGACCTAGGACTAGCGGGGGCCTCAACTCCTACAATGAGCAGTTCTTC.

On this clonotype itself: Likely a read error: the CDR3 ends without its conserved phenylalanine or tryptophan. The chain recombines TRBV24-1 with TRBJ2-3; 8 bases fit TRBD1. CDR1 and CDR2 from the germline V gene are KGHDR and SFDVKD. This CDR3 has 15 amino acids. V lost 5 bases to trimming and J lost 7 bases; unmatched junction nucleotides: 10. The CDR3, as DNA: TGTGCCACCAGTGGACTCCGGGACAGGCCTTATACGCAGTATTAT. Translating gives CATSGLRDRPYTQYY.

The genes are TRBV6-2 or TRBV6-3 and TRBJ1-1; D may be TRBD1 (5 bases). CDR1 MNHEY and CDR2 SVGEGT come from the germline V gene. The ends were cut back, 7 bases at V and 2 bases at J, with 26 bases in the middle. The CDR3 totals 18 residues. The CDR3 bases are TGTGCCAGCACCCCTATAGGGGAACGTTGGAGTCGTAACACTGAAGCTTTCTTT. Residues: CASTPIGERWSRNTEAFF.

The sample holds many counts of this clonotype. The chain couples TRBV12-3 or TRBV12-4 to TRBJ2-2; 12 nucleotides line up with TRBD2. V was pared by 4 bases and J by 7 bases, with 4 bases of the junction left unmatched. CDR3 length: 15 residues. This chain's CDR3 is CASSSSGRAGGELFF. DNA for the CDR3: TGTGCCAGCAGTTCTAGCGGGAGGGCCGGCGGGGAGCTGTTTTTT.

This clonotype was detected many times. The rearrangement joins TRBV20-1 to TRBJ1-3, with D hard to call. This CDR3 comprises 12 residues. V lost 0 bases, J lost 7 bases, and 7 bases lay in between. CDR1 DFQATT and CDR2 SNEGSKA come from the germline V gene (reference sequence). Here the CDR3 reads CSAREFVNTIYF. The CDR3 bases are TGCAGTGCTAGAGAATTTGTTAACACCATATATTTT.

This clonotype was counted ten times or more. The rearrangement joins TRBV12-3 or TRBV12-4 to TRBJ1-1; unclear D gene. V lost 3 bases to trimming and J lost 1 base, with 6 bases between them. The CDR3 is 13 residues long. In DNA form, the CDR3 reads TGTGCCAGCAGTTTGAACGGGAACACTGAAGCTTTCTTT. Amino acid sequence: CASSLNGNTEAFF.

J is TRBJ1-2 and V is TRBV3-1; D not resolved. Trimming left V 1 base short and J 8 bases short, with 11 bases between. The CDR3 runs 13 residues. Germline CDR1 is LGHDT and CDR2 is YNNKEL (reference sequence). The CDR3 reads CASSQGRIGGYTF. The CDR3 nucleotides read TGTGCCAGCAGCCAAGGCAGGATCGGGGGCTACACCTTC.

This clonotype was counted many times. This chain joins TRBV14 and TRBJ1-3, with D possibly TRBD1 on 6 matching bases. Trimming took off 4 bases at V and 4 bases at J, with 11 bases between the two ends. The germline V gene encodes CDR1 SGHDN and CDR2 FVKESK. This CDR3 is 14 amino acids long. The CDR3 DNA is TGTGCCAGCAGCCCCGGACAGTACGGAAACACCATATATTTT. This translates into CASSPGQYGNTIYF.

This chain connects TRBV6-5 to TRBJ2-1; 14 bases align to TRBD2. The trim removed 4 bases at V and 6 bases at J, leaving 11 bases unmatched. Germline CDR1 MNHEY, CDR2 SVGAGI. CDR3 length: 18 amino acids. This CDR3 is CASSSPGLAGVWANEQFF. CDR3 in DNA: TGTGCCAGCAGTTCTCCGGGACTAGCGGGAGTGTGGGCCAATGAGCAGTTCTTC.

This chain links TRBV20-1 with TRBJ2-1; D tentatively reads TRBD1 or TRBD2 (5 bases each). CDR1 DFQATT and CDR2 SNEGSKA come from the germline V gene (reference sequence). Trimming left V 3 bases short and J 5 bases short, with 17 bases between. The CDR3 runs to 15 residues. The CDR3 loop reads CSASPSRGFHNEQFF. The CDR3 coding sequence is TGCAGTGCTAGCCCGTCCCGGGGCTTCCACAATGAGCAGTTCTTC.

The chain has TRBV1 and TRBJ2-5; no DNA check was done on the table's D call, TRBD2. TRBV1 is flagged as a pseudogene. This CDR3 is built from 16 residues. The CDR3, as DNA: TGCACCAGCAGCCAAGCCCTAGCGGGAGGTCAAGAGACCCAGTACTTC. Protein product: CTSSQALAGGQETQYF.

At least ten counts were recorded for this clonotype. Here the CDR3 DNA reads TGTGCCAGCAGTGACCCAGGAATTAGGGCCAACGTCCTGACTTTC. This translates into CASSDPGIRANVLTF. The J gene is TRBJ2-6, the V gene TRBV25-1; the D is unclear. V lost 3 bases, J lost 5 bases, and 11 bases lay in between. Germline assignment: CDR1 MGHDK and CDR2 SYGVNS. There are 15 residues in the CDR3. Complete variable domain (other parts from reference TRBV25-1 and TRBJ2-6): EADIYQTPRYLVIGTGKKITLECSQTMGHDKMYWYQQDPGMELHLIHYSYGVNSTEKGDLSSESTVSRIRTEHFPLTLESARPSHTSQYLCASSDPGIRANVLTFGAGSRLTVL.

The chain has TRBV11-3 and TRBJ2-3; D uncertain. The ends were cut back, 4 bases at V and 5 bases at J, with 7 bases in the middle. The CDR3 is 12 amino acids. Germline V gene data show CDR1 as SGHNT and CDR2 as YENEEA. The CDR3 nucleotides are TGTGCCAGCAGCTACCACGGAGATACGCAGTATTTT. Encoded protein: CASSYHGDTQYF.

The chain links TRBV6-5 to TRBJ2-5; possibly TRBD2 for D (6 bases). This CDR3 has 14 amino acids. Trimming removed 3 bases at V and 7 bases at J, with 15 bases between. Germline-derived CDR1 and CDR2 are MNHEY and SVGAGI. CDR3 sequence (DNA): TGTGCCAGCAGTTATTGGGGGGATGAGGGGACCCAGTACTTC. Translation: CASSYWGDEGTQYF.

The chain couples TRBV6-5 to TRBJ2-7; a possible D gene is TRBD2 (7 bases). This CDR3 comprises 14 residues. Germline lookup yields CDR1 MNHEY and CDR2 SVGAGI. V was cut by 2 bases and J by 7 bases, with 15 bases left in between. The CDR3 here is CASSYGGGFREQYF. CDR3 DNA: TGTGCCAGCAGTTACGGCGGGGGCTTTCGAGAGCAGTACTTC.

This chain uses TRBV11-2 with TRBJ2-4; D might be TRBD1 or TRBD2, each matching 6 bases. Trimming stripped 3 bases from V and 1 base from J, with 19 bases between. The CDR3 contains 18 residues. Germline lookup yields CDR1 SGHAT and CDR2 FQNNGV. The CDR3 nucleotides read TGTGCCAGCAGCTTCGAGGGGACGGGGGCGGCGGCCAAAAACATTCAGTACTTC. Translating it yields CASSFEGTGAAAKNIQYF.

This clonotype was seen ten or more times. The gene calls are TRBV5-1 and TRBJ2-5, with 13 bases that match TRBD2. The V and J ends lost 4 bases and 5 bases, in that order; junction bases with no gene match: 11. Germline loops: CDR1 SGHRS, CDR2 YFSETQ. This CDR3 comprises 17 residues. The CDR3: CASSEGLAGVGDETQYF. CDR3 in DNA: TGCGCCAGCAGCGAAGGACTAGCGGGAGTTGGGGATGAGACCCAGTACTTC.

This clonotype was seen ten or more times. V usage is TRBV7-6 and J usage is TRBJ2-3; no clear D gene. The germline gives CDR1 SGHVS, CDR2 FNYEAQ. Trimming took off 4 bases at V and 3 bases at J, with 11 bases between the two ends. This CDR3 has 14 amino acids. CDR3 DNA sequence: TGTGCCAGCAGCTCCTACAAGGCGACAGATACGCAGTATTTT. Amino acid sequence: CASSSYKATDTQYF.

This chain joins TRBV5-1 and TRBJ1-2, with D maybe TRBD1 (6 bases). Germline V lookup: CDR1 SGHRS, CDR2 YFSETQ. The CDR3 contains 13 residues. Trimming cost V 6 bases and J 8 bases, with 17 bases left between them. CDR3 DNA sequence: TGCGCCAGCACCGACCCTGGGGGCTGGGGCTACACCTTC. Translation gives CASTDPGGWGYTF.

In its sample, this clonotype was seen many times. This chain connects TRBV4-2 to TRBJ2-3; D could derive from TRBD1 or TRBD2 (5 bases each). V dropped 1 base and J dropped 5 bases, with 13 bases sitting between them. Looked up from germline, CDR1 is LGHNA and CDR2 is YNFKEQ. The CDR3 loop spans 15 amino acids. CDR3 region: CASSQVATGGDTQYF. In nucleotides, the CDR3 is TGTGCCAGCAGCCAAGTCGCCACTGGGGGAGATACGCAGTATTTT.

This clonotype was found many times. The gene calls are TRBV12-3 or TRBV12-4 and TRBJ2-2; D ambiguous. V shed 7 bases and J shed 5 bases, with 17 bases lying between them. This CDR3 comprises 15 residues. In nucleotides, the CDR3 is TGTGCCAGCAACCTACCGGGCCTTGGGACCGGGGAGCTGTTTTTT. Encoded protein: CASNLPGLGTGELFF.

The sample holds a few counts of this clonotype. This chain uses TRBV10-2 with TRBJ1-1; no clear D. CDR3 length: 15 amino acids. Germline lookup yields CDR1 WSHSY and CDR2 SAAADI. V was trimmed by 4 bases and J by 4 bases, leaving 16 bases between them. The CDR3 loop reads CASSGRLGPTTEAFF. In DNA form, the CDR3 reads TGCGCCAGCAGTGGGCGGCTTGGACCGACCACTGAAGCTTTCTTT.